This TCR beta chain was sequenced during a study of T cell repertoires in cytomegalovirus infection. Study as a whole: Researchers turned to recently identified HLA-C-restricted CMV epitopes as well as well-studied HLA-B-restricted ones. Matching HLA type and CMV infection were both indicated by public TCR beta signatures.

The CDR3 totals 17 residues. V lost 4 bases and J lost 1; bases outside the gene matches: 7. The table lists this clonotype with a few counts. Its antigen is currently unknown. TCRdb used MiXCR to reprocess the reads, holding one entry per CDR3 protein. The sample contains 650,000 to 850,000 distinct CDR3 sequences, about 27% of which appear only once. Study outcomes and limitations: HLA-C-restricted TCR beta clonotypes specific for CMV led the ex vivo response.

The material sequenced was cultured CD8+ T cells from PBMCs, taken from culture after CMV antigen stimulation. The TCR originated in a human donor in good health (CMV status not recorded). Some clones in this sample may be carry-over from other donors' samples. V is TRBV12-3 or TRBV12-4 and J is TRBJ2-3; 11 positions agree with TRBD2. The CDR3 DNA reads TGTGCCAGCAGTTCCCTTCAACTAGCGGGGGGCACAGATACGCAGTATTTT. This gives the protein CASSSLQLAGGTDTQYF.